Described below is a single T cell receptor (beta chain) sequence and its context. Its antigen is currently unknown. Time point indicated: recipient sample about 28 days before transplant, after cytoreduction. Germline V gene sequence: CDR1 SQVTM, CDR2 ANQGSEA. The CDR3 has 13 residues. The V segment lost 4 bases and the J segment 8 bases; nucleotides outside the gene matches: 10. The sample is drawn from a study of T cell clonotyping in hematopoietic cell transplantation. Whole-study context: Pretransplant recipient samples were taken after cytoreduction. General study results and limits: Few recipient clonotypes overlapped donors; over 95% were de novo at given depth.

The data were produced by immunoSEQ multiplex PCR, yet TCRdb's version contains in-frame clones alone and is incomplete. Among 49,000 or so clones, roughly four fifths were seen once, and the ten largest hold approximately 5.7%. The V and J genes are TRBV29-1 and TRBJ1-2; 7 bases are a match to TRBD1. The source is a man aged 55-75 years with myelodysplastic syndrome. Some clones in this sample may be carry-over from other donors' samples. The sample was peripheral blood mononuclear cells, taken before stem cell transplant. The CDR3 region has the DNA TGCAGCGTTGGGACAGGCAGGTCGCGCGGCTACACCTTC. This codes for CSVGTGRSRGYTF. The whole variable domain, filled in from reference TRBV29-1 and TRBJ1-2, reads SAVISQKPSRDICQRGTSLTIQCQVDSQVTMMFWYRQQPGQSLTLIATANQGSEATYESGFVIDKFPISRPNLTFSTLTVSNMSPEDSSIYLCSVGTGRSRGYTFGSGTRLTVV.